The entry below describes one TCR beta chain. This sample stems from a study of ipilimumab plus nivolumab after autologous stem cell transplantation. The wider study: Median doses per patient: roughly 5 ipilimumab, under ten nivolumab.

Profiling relied on immunoSEQ multiplex PCR, and the TCRdb table lists in-frame clones only, not all of them. The sample records about 43,000 clones, 70% to 90% being singletons. Checkpoint therapy with ipilimumab 1 mg/kg began 14 to 28 days after transplant. Dosing: nivolumab 3 mg/kg IV, weeks 1, 4, 7, 10, then every two weeks to week 26. CDR1 and CDR2 from the germline V gene are MNHNS and SASEGT. The V end lost 3 bases, the J end lost 3 bases, and 9 bases lay between the germline ends. This CDR3 is built from 13 residues. The sequence came from a male donor with multiple myeloma. This rearrangement joins TRBV6-1 to TRBJ2-7; D is unclear. This material consisted of PBMCs, taken in a trial of ipilimumab plus nivolumab as post-transplant consolidation. Here the CDR3 reads CASSESGHYEQYF. The CDR3 DNA is TGTGCCAGCAGTGAGTCAGGTCACTACGAGCAGTACTTC.